The clone carrying this T cell receptor (beta chain) appeared many times. V lost 2 bases to trimming and J lost 0 bases, with 11 bases between them. Germline lookup yields CDR1 SGHAT and CDR2 FQNNGV. This CDR3 has 16 amino acids. For repertoire sequencing, the TCR beta CDR3 regions were amplified from RNA transcripts. The first-round RT-PCR employed HTBI primers together with the Qiagen OneStep RT-PCR kit. A multiplex PCR was then performed as the second round. TCRdb redid the calling of the multiplex PCR reads with MiXCR, one entry per CDR3 protein. The sample lists more than 1,000,000 distinct CDR3 sequences, about 36% occurring once. These data belong to a study of Graves' ophthalmopathy and Graves' hyperthyroidism.

Specimen: peripheral blood or thyroid tissue (not recorded which). The TCR sequence derives from an adult man with Graves' hyperthyroidism. The V gene is TRBV11-2, the J gene TRBJ1-3; weak D call: TRBD1 (5 bases). CDR3 region: CASSLRLQGSGNTIYF. CDR3 coding DNA: TGTGCCAGCAGCTTACGACTGCAGGGCTCTGGAAACACCATATATTTT. Full variable domain (rest looked up from reference TRBV11-2 and TRBJ1-3): EAGVAQSPRYKIIEKRQSVAFWCNPISGHATLYWYQQILGQGPKLLIQFQNNGVVDDSQLPKDRFSAERLKGVDSTLKIQPAKLEDSAVYLCASSLRLQGSGNTIYFGEGSWLTVV.